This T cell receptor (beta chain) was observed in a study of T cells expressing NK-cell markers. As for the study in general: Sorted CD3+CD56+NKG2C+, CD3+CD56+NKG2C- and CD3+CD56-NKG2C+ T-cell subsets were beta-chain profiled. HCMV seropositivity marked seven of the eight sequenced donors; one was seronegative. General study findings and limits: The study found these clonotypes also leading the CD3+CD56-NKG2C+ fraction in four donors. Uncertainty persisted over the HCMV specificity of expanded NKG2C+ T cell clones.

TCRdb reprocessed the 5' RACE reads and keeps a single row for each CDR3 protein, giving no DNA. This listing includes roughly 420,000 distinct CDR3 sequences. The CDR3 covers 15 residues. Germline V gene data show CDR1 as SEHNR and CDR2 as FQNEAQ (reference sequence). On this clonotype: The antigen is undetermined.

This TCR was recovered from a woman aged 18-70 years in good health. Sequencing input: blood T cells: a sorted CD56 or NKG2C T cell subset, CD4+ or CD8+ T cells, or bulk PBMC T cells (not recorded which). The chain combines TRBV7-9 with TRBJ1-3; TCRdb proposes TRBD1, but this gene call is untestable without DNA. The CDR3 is CASSQGGDSGNTIYF.